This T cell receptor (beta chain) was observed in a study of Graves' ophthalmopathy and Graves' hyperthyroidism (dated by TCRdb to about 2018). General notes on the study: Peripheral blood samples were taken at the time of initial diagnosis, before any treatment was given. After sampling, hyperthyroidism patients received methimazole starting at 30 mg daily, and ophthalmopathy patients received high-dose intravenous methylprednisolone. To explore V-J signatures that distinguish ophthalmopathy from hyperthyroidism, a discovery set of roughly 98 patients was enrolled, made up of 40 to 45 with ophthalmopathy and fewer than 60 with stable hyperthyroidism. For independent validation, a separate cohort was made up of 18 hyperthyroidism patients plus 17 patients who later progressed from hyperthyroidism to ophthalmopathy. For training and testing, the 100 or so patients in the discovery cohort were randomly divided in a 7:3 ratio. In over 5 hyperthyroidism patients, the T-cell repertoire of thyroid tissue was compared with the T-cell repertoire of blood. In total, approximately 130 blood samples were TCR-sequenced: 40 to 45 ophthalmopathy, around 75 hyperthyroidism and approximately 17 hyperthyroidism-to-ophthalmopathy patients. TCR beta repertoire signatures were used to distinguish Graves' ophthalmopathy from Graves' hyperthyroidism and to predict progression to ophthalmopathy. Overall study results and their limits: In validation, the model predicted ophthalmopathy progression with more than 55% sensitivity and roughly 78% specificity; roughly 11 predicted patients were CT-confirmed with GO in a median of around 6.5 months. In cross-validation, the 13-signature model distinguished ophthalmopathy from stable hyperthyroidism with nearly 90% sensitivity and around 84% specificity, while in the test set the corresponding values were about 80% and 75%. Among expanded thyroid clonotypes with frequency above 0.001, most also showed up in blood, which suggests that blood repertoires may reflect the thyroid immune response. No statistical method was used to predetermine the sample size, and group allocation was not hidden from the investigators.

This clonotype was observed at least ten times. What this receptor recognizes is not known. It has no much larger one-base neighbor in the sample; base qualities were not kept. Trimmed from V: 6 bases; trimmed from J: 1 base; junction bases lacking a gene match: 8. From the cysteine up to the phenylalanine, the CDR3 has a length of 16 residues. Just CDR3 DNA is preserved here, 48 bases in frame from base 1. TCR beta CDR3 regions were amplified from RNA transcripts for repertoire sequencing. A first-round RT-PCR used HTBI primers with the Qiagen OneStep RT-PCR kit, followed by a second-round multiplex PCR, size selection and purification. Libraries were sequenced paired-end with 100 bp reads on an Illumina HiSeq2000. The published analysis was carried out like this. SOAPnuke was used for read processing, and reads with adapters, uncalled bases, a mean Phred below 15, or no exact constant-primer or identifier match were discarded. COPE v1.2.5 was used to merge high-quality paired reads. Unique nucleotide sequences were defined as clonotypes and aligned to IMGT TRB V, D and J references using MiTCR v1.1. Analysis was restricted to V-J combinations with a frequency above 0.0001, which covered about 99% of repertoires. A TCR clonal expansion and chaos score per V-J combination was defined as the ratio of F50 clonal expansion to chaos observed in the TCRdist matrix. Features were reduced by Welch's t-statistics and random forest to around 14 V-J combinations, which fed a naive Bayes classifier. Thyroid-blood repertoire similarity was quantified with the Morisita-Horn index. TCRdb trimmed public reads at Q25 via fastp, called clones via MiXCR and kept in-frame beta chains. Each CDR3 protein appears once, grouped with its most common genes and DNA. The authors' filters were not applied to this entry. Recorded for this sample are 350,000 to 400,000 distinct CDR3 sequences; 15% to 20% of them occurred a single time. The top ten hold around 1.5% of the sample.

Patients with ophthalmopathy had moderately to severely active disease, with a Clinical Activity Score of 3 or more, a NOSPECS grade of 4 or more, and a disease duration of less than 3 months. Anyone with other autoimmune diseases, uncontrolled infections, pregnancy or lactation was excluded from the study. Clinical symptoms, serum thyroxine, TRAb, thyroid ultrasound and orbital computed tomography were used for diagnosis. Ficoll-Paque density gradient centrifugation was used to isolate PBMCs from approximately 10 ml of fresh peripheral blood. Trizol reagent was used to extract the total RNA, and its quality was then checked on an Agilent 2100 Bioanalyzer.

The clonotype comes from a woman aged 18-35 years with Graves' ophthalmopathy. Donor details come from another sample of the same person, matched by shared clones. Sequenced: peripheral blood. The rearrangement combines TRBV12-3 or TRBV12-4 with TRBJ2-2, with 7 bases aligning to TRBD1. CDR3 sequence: CASSSSGTVNTGELFF. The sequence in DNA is TGTGCCAGCAGCTCCTCCGGGACAGTGAACACCGGGGAGCTGTTTTTT.